A selection of T cell receptor beta chains follows, all from one sample in a study of OX40 agonist ivuxolimab in advanced cancers. Sequenced by immunoSEQ multiplex PCR; TCRdb stores in-frame clones only, minus some. The table has about 83,000 clones, over 75% seen once. The sample consisted of CD4+ or CD8+ T cells sorted from blood, taken in a trial of the OX40 agonist ivuxolimab. These receptor sequences come from an adult with an advanced solid tumor such as melanoma, head and neck, liver or kidney cancer. Both conserved end residues are part of each CDR3. The D gene is left open where the match is weak. Size tells how often a clone was seen (once, few, many) or the class of an expanded clone, and some rows leave it out.

.,few,TRBJ1-1,TRBV30,15,TGTGCCTGGAGTGTAGGGGTGGGGTTTGGCACTGAAGCTTTCTTT,CAWSVGVGFGTEAFF
TRBD1,.,TRBJ1-2,TRBV4-1,15,TGCGCCAGCAGCCGAAACAGGGGGGGCGGGTATGGCTACACCTTC,CASSRNRGGGYGYTF
.,.,TRBJ2-6,TRBV10-2,20,TGCGCCAGCAGGCTCGAATTGGGCTTATCAGGGGCCTCTGGGGCCAACGTCCTGACTTTC,CASRLELGLSGASGANVLTF
TRBD1,.,TRBJ2-1,TRBV7-8,16,TGTGCCAGCAGCCCACAACCGGGACAGATGTACAATGAGCAGTTCTTC,CASSPQPGQMYNEQFF
.,few,TRBJ1-3,TRBV15,18,TGTGCCACCAGCAGCCTATTAGGACAGTCCTCCTCTGGAAACACCATATATTTT,CATSSLLGQSSSGNTIYF
.,.,TRBJ1-1,TRBV6-1,13,TGTGCCAGCAGTGAAATTCGCAACACTGAAGCTTTCTTT,CASSEIRNTEAFF
TRBD2,once,TRBJ2-7,TRBV4-3,18,TGCGCCAGCAGCCAGTCGATACTTTCCAGCGGGGTCACCTACGAGCAGTACTTC,CASSQSILSSGVTYEQYF
TRBD1,.,TRBJ1-5,TRBV6-6,15,TGTGCCAGCAGTCAAGGACAGGTCGGCAATCAGCCCCAGCATTTT,CASSQGQVGNQPQHF
.,.,TRBJ1-1,TRBV10-3,14,TGTGCCATCAGTGGTTACAGGGAGGGGACTGAAGCTTTCTTT,CAISGYREGTEAFF
.,.,TRBJ1-6,TRBV6-6,12,TGTGCCAGCAGTCAAAACCGACAGGCTATCCTTTTT,CASSQNRQAILF
.,.,TRBJ2-7,TRBV6-6,15,TGTGCCAGCAGTTACGCCGGGACCTTCCTAGACGAGCAGTACTTC,CASSYAGTFLDEQYF
.,.,TRBJ1-4,TRBV6-1,14,TGTGCCAGCAGTGCCGGCCTGGATGGGGAAAAACTGTTTTTT,CASSAGLDGEKLFF
TRBD2,.,TRBJ2-3,TRBV7-9,16,TGTGCCAGCAGCCCGGGACTAGCGGGAGCCCGAGATACGCAGTATTTT,CASSPGLAGARDTQYF
.,.,TRBJ1-1,TRBV6-6,13,TGTGCCAGCAGTTCCGAGGCGCCGATGGGAGCTTTCTTT,CASSSEAPMGAFF
.,.,TRBJ1-2,TRBV18,12,TGTGCCAGCTCACCCGACAGCTATGGCTACACCTTC,CASSPDSYGYTF